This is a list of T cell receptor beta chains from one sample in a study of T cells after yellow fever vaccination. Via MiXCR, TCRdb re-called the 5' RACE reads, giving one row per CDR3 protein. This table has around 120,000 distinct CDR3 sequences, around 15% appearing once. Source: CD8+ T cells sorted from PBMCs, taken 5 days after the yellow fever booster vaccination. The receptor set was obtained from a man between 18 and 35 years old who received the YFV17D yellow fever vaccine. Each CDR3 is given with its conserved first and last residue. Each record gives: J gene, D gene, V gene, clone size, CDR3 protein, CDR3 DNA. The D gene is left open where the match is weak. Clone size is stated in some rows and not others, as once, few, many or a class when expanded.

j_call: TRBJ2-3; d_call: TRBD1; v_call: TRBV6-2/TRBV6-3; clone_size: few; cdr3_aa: CASSPDRVGTDTQYF; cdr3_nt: TGTGCCAGCAGTCCGGACAGGGTGGGCACAGATACGCAGTATTTT
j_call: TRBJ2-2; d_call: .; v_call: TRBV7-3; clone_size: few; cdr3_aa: CASSLRGRPMNTGELFF; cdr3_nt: TGTGCCAGCAGCTTAAGGGGCAGACCGATGAACACCGGGGAGCTGTTTTTT
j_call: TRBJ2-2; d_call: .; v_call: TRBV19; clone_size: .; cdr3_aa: CASSMTGPTGELFF; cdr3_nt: TGTGCCAGTAGTATGACAGGTCCCACCGGGGAGCTGTTTTTT
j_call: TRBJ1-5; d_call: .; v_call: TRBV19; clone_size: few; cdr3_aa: CASSRRSSGPQHF; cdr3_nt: TGTGCCAGTAGCAGACGGTCCAGTGGGCCCCAGCATTTT
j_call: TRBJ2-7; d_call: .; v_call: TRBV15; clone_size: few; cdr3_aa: CATSRGRDGTYEQYF; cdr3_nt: TGTGCCACCAGCAGAGGCCGGGACGGAACCTACGAGCAGTACTTC
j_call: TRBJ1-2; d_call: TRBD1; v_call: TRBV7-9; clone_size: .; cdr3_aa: CASSLSGTGGNYGYTF; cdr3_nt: TGTGCCAGCAGCTTATCCGGGACAGGAGGAAACTATGGCTACACCTTC
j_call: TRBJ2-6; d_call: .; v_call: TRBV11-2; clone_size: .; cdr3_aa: CASSLPRTGAGANVLTF; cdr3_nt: TGTGCCAGCAGCCTCCCCCGGACGGGGGCTGGGGCCAACGTCCTGACTTTC
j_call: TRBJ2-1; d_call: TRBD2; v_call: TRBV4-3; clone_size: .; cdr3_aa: CASSQDPSGGFRSYNEQFF; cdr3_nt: TGCGCCAGCAGCCAAGACCCTAGCGGGGGATTTAGATCCTACAATGAGCAGTTCTTC
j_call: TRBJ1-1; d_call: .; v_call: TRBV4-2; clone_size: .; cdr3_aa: CAYGGGSGMNTEAFF; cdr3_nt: TGTGCCTATGGGGGGGGTAGTGGGATGAACACTGAAGCTTTCTTT
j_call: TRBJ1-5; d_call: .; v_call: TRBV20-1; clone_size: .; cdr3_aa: CSALNRDRSNQPQHF; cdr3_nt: TGCAGTGCTCTCAACAGGGACCGTAGCAATCAGCCCCAGCATTTT
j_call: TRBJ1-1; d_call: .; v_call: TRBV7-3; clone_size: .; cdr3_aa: CASSLHSRGNTEAFF; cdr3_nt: TGTGCCAGCAGCTTGCATTCCAGGGGTAACACTGAAGCTTTCTTT
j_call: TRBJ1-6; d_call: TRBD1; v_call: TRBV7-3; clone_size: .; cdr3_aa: CASSLGQGEIYNSPLHF; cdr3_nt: TGTGCCAGCAGCTTGGGACAGGGGGAAATCTATAATTCACCCCTCCACTTT
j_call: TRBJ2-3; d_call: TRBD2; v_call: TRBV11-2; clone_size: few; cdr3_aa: CASLWGGTDTQYF; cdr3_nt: TGTGCCAGCTTGTGGGGGGGGACAGATACGCAGTATTTT
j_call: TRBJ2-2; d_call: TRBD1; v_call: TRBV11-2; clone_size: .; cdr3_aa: CASSFQGQGLVGELFF; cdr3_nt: TGTGCCAGCAGCTTCCAGGGACAGGGGCTGGTCGGGGAGCTGTTTTTT
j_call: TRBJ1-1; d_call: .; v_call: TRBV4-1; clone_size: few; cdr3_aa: CASSHGGGYTEAFF; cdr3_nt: TGCGCCAGCAGCCATGGGGGGGGGTACACTGAAGCTTTCTTT
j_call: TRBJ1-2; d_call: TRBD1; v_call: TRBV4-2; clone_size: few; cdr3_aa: CASSLAPRQGASGYTF; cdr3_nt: TGTGCCAGCAGCCTCGCTCCGAGACAGGGGGCTTCTGGCTACACCTTC
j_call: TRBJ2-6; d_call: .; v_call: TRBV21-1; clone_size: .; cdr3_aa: CANSGDRLSGANVLTF; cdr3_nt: TGTGCCAACTCCGGGGACAGGTTAAGCGGGGCCAACGTCCTGACTTTC
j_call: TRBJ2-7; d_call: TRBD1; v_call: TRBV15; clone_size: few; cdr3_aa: CATGLRDRGGYEQYF; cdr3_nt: TGTGCCACCGGTCTCCGGGACAGGGGAGGCTACGAGCAGTACTTC
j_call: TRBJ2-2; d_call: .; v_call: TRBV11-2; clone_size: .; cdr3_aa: CASSQKAFGTGELFF; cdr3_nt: TGTGCCAGCAGCCAAAAGGCGTTTGGCACCGGGGAGCTGTTTTTT
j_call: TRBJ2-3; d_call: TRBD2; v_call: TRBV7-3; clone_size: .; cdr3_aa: CASSFSGGALGDTQYF; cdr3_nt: TGTGCCAGCAGCTTCAGCGGGGGGGCGTTGGGGGATACGCAGTATTTT